This passage covers 9 T cell receptor beta chains from one sample sequenced in a study of CD8+ T cells in alopecia areata (dated by TCRdb to the late 2010s). The method was the immunoSEQ multiplex PCR assay. For TCR sequencing, RNA was extracted from every sample and reverse transcribed into cDNA to serve as template. TCRdb took over this immuneACCESS table, retaining in-frame rearrangements with V and J assigned. Such tables are incomplete; in checked studies, under half of the missing clones stem from an unresolved V gene, and the remainder is unexplained. This sample holds about 140,000 clones; approximately 60% were observed only once. Roughly a third of the sample rests with the top ten. Material: CD8+ T cells sorted from blood. These receptors were taken from a human donor in good health.

The gene calls are TRBV2 and TRBJ2-7; a weak D match, TRBD2 (5 bases). The length of the CDR3 is 15 residues. Germline-derived CDR1 and CDR2 are SNHLY and FYNNEI. Trimming removed 9 bases from V and 3 bases from J, with 21 bases in between. The CDR3 bases are TGTGCCAGTCCGACAAGGGAGAAAACCTACTACGAGCAGTACTTC. Translating gives CASPTREKTYYEQYF.

A note on this clone: Other DNA sequences from this sample encode an identical CDR3 as well. The chain is built from TRBV27 and TRBJ2-7, with no clear D. Trimming removed 3 bases at V and 0 bases at J, with 6 bases between. CDR1 is MNHEY, CDR2 SMNVEV, per germline (reference sequence). The CDR3 has 13 residues. The CDR3 region has the DNA TGTGCCAGCAGTTTGTCACGCTCCTACGAGCAGTACTTC. Its translation: CASSLSRSYEQYF.

This clone occurred a few times. The chain has TRBV23-1 and TRBJ1-5; D not certain. TRBV23-1 counts as an open reading frame of uncertain function. The V end lost 0 bases, the J end lost 1 base, and 13 bases lay between the germline ends. This CDR3 comprises 17 residues. The CDR3 nucleotides read TGCGCCAGCAGTCAATCTGGACGGCGTGGGAGCAATCAGCCCCAGCATTTT. As protein: CASSQSGRRGSNQPQHF.

The genes are TRBV14 and TRBJ2-7; no definite D call. The CDR3 is 15 amino acids. Trimming stripped 3 bases from V and 2 bases from J, with 14 bases between. The germline gives CDR1 SGHDN, CDR2 FVKESK. Written as DNA, the CDR3 is TGTGCCAGCAGCCAGCTGCAGATCTACCCCTACGAGCAGTACTTC. It encodes CASSQLQIYPYEQYF.

The chain couples TRBV23-1 to TRBJ2-3; D is possibly TRBD1 or TRBD2 (6 bases each). TRBV23-1 is assigned to the ORF class and has an uncertain function. The CDR3 contains 16 residues. V was cut by 6 bases and J by 3 bases, with 19 bases left in between. The CDR3 protein is CASRHRDTGETDTQYF. CDR3 nucleotides: TGCGCCAGCAGGCACCGGGACACGGGGGAGACAGATACGCAGTATTTT.

V is TRBV29-1 and J is TRBJ1-5, with TRBD1 matching 10 bases. With 6 bases clipped from V and 7 bases from J, the junction kept 6 bases outside the gene matches. CDR1 is SQVTM and CDR2 is ANQGSEA in the germline V gene. The CDR3 covers 13 residues. CDR3 sequence: CSVGQGQRQPQHF. The CDR3 coding sequence is TGCAGCGTGGGACAGGGGCAGCGACAGCCCCAGCATTTT.

The V call is TRBV27, the J call TRBJ2-5; D tentatively reads TRBD1 or TRBD2 (5 bases each). With 8 bases removed from V and 4 bases from J, the gap between germline ends came to 5 bases. Germline CDR1 reads MNHEY; CDR2 reads SMNVEV (reference sequence). The CDR3 is made up of 10 amino acids. CDR3 in DNA: TGTGCCAGCGGGGGAGAGACCCAGTACTTC. This gives the protein CASGGETQYF.

The V call is TRBV25-1, the J call TRBJ1-2; 9 bases are a match to TRBD1. The CDR3 length is 13 residues. Germline CDR1 reads MGHDK; CDR2 reads SYGVNS. V lost 6 bases to trimming and J lost 4 bases; unmatched junction nucleotides: 3. The CDR3 loop reads CASRDRGAYGYTF. CDR3 nucleotides: TGTGCCAGCAGGGACAGGGGTGCCTATGGCTACACCTTC.

This clone has more than one count but fewer than ten. This chain connects TRBV7-8 to TRBJ2-6; D not certain. The CDR3 covers 13 residues. Germline CDR1 is SGHVS and CDR2 is FQNEAQ. V was clipped by 0 bases and J by 4 bases, with 1 base between them. The CDR3 is CASSLAGANVLTF. The CDR3 DNA follows: TGTGCCAGCAGCTTAGCAGGGGCCAACGTCCTGACTTTC.